The present TCR beta chain was sequenced within a study of Graves' ophthalmopathy and Graves' hyperthyroidism. Study findings and constraints: Distinction of ophthalmopathy from stable hyperthyroidism by a 13-signature model reached approximately 88% sensitivity and roughly 78% specificity. The model flagged ophthalmopathy progression at more than 60% sensitivity and 72.22% specificity.

This clonotype was picked up many times. Its specificity is unknown. V was clipped by 4 bases and J by 4 bases, with 14 bases between them. Germline CDR1 is SGHRS and CDR2 is YFSETQ. The CDR3 contains 15 residues. Amplified TCR beta CDR3 regions were obtained using RNA transcripts as template. Second-round multiplex PCR came after first-round RT-PCR with HTBI primers. TCRdb reprocessed the multiplex PCR reads via MiXCR and lists one record per CDR3 protein. The table has a few hundred thousand distinct CDR3 sequences, about 40% seen once. The TCR was taken from an adult man with Graves' hyperthyroidism. What was sequenced was peripheral blood or thyroid tissue (not recorded which). The genes are TRBV5-1 and TRBJ2-2, with TRBD1 as a possible D gene (7 bases). The CDR3 sequence: CASSGGGLSTGELFF. CDR3 DNA: TGCGCCAGCAGCGGAGGGGGCTTGAGCACCGGGGAGCTGTTTTTT.